These 2 T cell receptor beta chains share one sample of origin, sequenced in a study of lymphopenia after photon versus proton radiotherapy (dated by TCRdb to between 2018 and 2020). Library generation was performed with the immunoSEQ multiplex PCR assay. This immuneACCESS table, as held by TCRdb, lists in-frame sequences with V and J called but not all clones. Of the missing ones, under half trace to an unresolved V gene in checked studies; the others have no known cause. The sample contains 65,000 to 85,000 clones, 92% of them found a single time. Of the sample, approximately 2% is held by the ten largest clones. The specimen was peripheral blood, collected from a patient treated with photon-based radiotherapy. The receptors were gathered from a woman in her 40s with cholangiocarcinoma.

The chain recombines TRBV2 with TRBJ2-1; 14 nucleotides line up with TRBD2. Germline V gives CDR1 SNHLY, CDR2 FYNNEI. CDR3 length: 13 residues. With V trimmed by 4 bases and J by 10 bases, 0 bases remained unmatched. As DNA, the CDR3 is TGTGCCAGCAGTGGGACTAGCGGGAGGGAGCAGTTCTTC. Translated: CASSGTSGREQFF.

This rearrangement joins TRBV4-3 to TRBJ2-1, with D hard to call. Germline-derived CDR1 and CDR2 are LGHNA and YSLEER. The V end lost 0 bases, the J end lost 0 bases, and 6 bases lay between the germline ends. The CDR3 is 15 residues long. CDR3: CASSQDPSSYNEQFF. The CDR3, as DNA: TGCGCCAGCAGCCAAGACCCGTCCTCCTACAATGAGCAGTTCTTC.